A selection of T cell receptor beta chains follows, all from one sample in a study of blood T cell repertoires in COVID-19. Only in-frame clones appear in the TCRdb table, and some are missing; sequencing was by immunoSEQ multiplex PCR. The table includes roughly 150,000 clones, under 90% detected once. Input material: PBMCs or T cells enriched from blood (not recorded which). These TCRs come from a young woman who had been exposed to COVID-19. Each CDR3 is given with its conserved first and last residue. D genes are given only for firm matches. The listing skips clone size in some rows; elsewhere it reads once, few, many or a size class.

clone_size: .
v_call: TRBV29-1
d_call: TRBD2
j_call: TRBJ2-7
cdr3_aa: CSVEVAGDYEQYF
cdr3_nt: TGCAGCGTTGAGGTAGCGGGAGACTACGAGCAGTACTTC

clone_size: .
v_call: TRBV4-1
d_call: .
j_call: TRBJ2-1
cdr3_aa: CASSQVAGPWDEQFF
cdr3_nt: TGCGCCAGCAGCCAAGTTGCGGGACCCTGGGATGAGCAGTTCTTC

clone_size: once
v_call: TRBV6-2/TRBV6-3
d_call: .
j_call: TRBJ2-7
cdr3_aa: CASSQRGGSYEQYF
cdr3_nt: TGTGCCAGCAGCCAGCGAGGAGGGTCCTACGAGCAGTACTTC

clone_size: .
v_call: TRBV19
d_call: TRBD1
j_call: TRBJ1-6
cdr3_aa: CASSRDRGNSPLHF
cdr3_nt: TGTGCCAGTAGTCGAGACAGGGGCAATTCACCCCTCCACTTT

clone_size: once
v_call: TRBV4-1
d_call: .
j_call: TRBJ1-1
cdr3_aa: CASSQGASARGLLGGTEAFF
cdr3_nt: TGCGCCAGCAGCCAAGGTGCATCGGCTCGTGGGCTGCTGGGGGGCACTGAAGCTTTCTTT

clone_size: .
v_call: TRBV19
d_call: .
j_call: TRBJ1-2
cdr3_aa: CASSVNYGYTF
cdr3_nt: TGTGCCAGTTCAGTGAACTATGGCTACACCTTC

clone_size: .
v_call: TRBV11-2
d_call: TRBD1
j_call: TRBJ1-5
cdr3_aa: CASSLTGANQPQHF
cdr3_nt: TGTGCCAGCAGCTTGACAGGGGCCAATCAGCCCCAGCATTTT

clone_size: once
v_call: TRBV10-3
d_call: TRBD1
j_call: TRBJ1-6
cdr3_aa: CAISAPDRGVNSPLHF
cdr3_nt: TGTGCCATCAGTGCTCCGGACAGGGGGGTTAATTCACCCCTCCACTTT

clone_size: .
v_call: TRBV23-1
d_call: .
j_call: TRBJ1-2
cdr3_aa: CASSQSRVRPKLYGYTF
cdr3_nt: TGCGCCAGCAGTCAATCGAGGGTCCGGCCGAAACTCTATGGCTACACCTTC

clone_size: .
v_call: TRBV6-5
d_call: TRBD1
j_call: TRBJ1-3
cdr3_aa: CASSTDRAGNTIYF
cdr3_nt: TGTGCCAGCAGTACCGACAGGGCTGGAAACACCATATATTTT

clone_size: once
v_call: TRBV7-9
d_call: TRBD1
j_call: TRBJ1-6
cdr3_aa: CASSLGQGPGSPLHF
cdr3_nt: TGTGCCAGCAGCTTAGGACAGGGGCCCGGATCACCCCTCCACTTT

clone_size: .
v_call: TRBV11-1
d_call: TRBD2
j_call: TRBJ2-1
cdr3_aa: CASSLPGGGYNEQFF
cdr3_nt: TGTGCCAGCAGCCTCCCGGGGGGAGGCTACAATGAGCAGTTCTTC

clone_size: .
v_call: TRBV12-5
d_call: .
j_call: TRBJ1-1
cdr3_aa: CASGLRLNTEAFF
cdr3_nt: TGTGCTAGTGGTCTCAGATTGAACACTGAAGCTTTCTTT

clone_size: .
v_call: TRBV29-1
d_call: .
j_call: TRBJ2-7
cdr3_aa: CSVVPAGSYEQYF
cdr3_nt: TGCAGCGTTGTTCCTGCGGGATCCTACGAGCAGTACTTC

clone_size: .
v_call: TRBV27
d_call: .
j_call: TRBJ1-2
cdr3_aa: CASSLSGTNYGYTF
cdr3_nt: TGTGCCAGCAGTTTGTCCGGGACAAACTATGGCTACACCTTC

clone_size: .
v_call: TRBV28
d_call: TRBD1
j_call: TRBJ1-4
cdr3_aa: CASSLGQGVVKLFF
cdr3_nt: TGTGCCAGCAGTTTAGGCCAGGGGGTTGTAAAACTGTTTTTT